Below are 15 T cell receptor beta chains sequenced from a single sample in a study of cytomegalovirus exposure and HLA in healthy donors. Here immunoSEQ multiplex PCR was the method, and the copy in TCRdb shows in-frame clones only, minus some. The sample holds 100,000 to 120,000 clones, approximately 90% seen once. Material for sequencing was PBMCs. The receptors come from a woman aged 25 to 39 in good health and CMV-seropositive.

V is TRBV6-1 and J is TRBJ1-1; D remains unclear. The CDR3 consists of 13 residues. The V end lost 1 base, the J end lost 1 base, and 4 bases lay between the germline ends. CDR1 and CDR2 from the germline V gene are MNHNS and SASEGT. The DNA for the CDR3 is TGTGCCAGCAGTGAAGTCGGGAACACTGAAGCTTTCTTT. It specifies CASSEVGNTEAFF.

The chain recombines TRBV28 with TRBJ2-2, with 10 positions matching TRBD2. The CDR3 covers 18 residues. Germline V CDR1 and CDR2: MDHEN, SYDVKM. V was clipped by 3 bases and J by 2 bases; unmatched bases: 9. CDR3 bases: TGTGCCAGCAGTTTGGCTAGCGGGGGCCTGAGAAACACCGGGGAGCTGTTTTTT. This gives the protein CASSLASGGLRNTGELFF.

The CDR3 DNA reads as TGTGCCTGGAGCTCGACAATCTCTGGAAACACCATATATTTT. This codes for CAWSSTISGNTIYF. The J gene is TRBJ1-3, the V gene TRBV30, with D uncertain. CDR1 is GTSNPN and CDR2 is SVGIG in the germline V gene (reference sequence). CDR3 size: 14 residues. With 3 bases removed from V and 0 bases from J, the gap between germline ends came to 9 bases.

CDR3 protein: CASSPLTSGRGETQYF. DNA for the CDR3: TGTGCCAGCTCACCACTGACTAGCGGGAGAGGTGAGACCCAGTACTTC. The rearrangement links TRBV18 to TRBJ2-5; 12 bases are shared with TRBD2. The V and J ends lost 1 base and 5 bases, in that order; junction bases with no gene match: 5. The CDR3 sequence is 16 residues long. Germline values: CDR1 KGHSH, CDR2 LQKENI.

V gene TRBV5-1 combines with J gene TRBJ2-1, with no clear D. Between the trimmed V and J ends, which lost 0 bases and 6 bases, there was a span of 10 bases. The CDR3 length is 14 residues. Germline CDR1 and CDR2: SGHRS and YFSETQ. CDR3: CASSLGLVSNEQFF. The CDR3 DNA sequence: TGCGCCAGCAGCTTGGGTTTAGTTTCCAATGAGCAGTTCTTC.

In this sample, this clone turned up a few times. The chain recombines TRBV20-1 with TRBJ2-5; D call uncertain. V was clipped by 3 bases and J by 4 bases, with 6 bases between them. The length of the CDR3 is 11 residues. Germline CDR1 is DFQATT and CDR2 is SNEGSKA (reference sequence). DNA for the CDR3: TGCAGTGCTAGCGGCGGAGAGACCCAGTACTTC. This translates into CSASGGETQYF.

The chain couples TRBV6-1 to TRBJ2-2; maybe TRBD2 (7 bases). Germline V CDR1 and CDR2: MNHNS, SASEGT. V lost 2 bases to trimming and J lost 7 bases, with 14 bases between them. This CDR3 spans 15 amino acids. The CDR3: CASSEYGGRGGELFF. In nucleotides, the CDR3 is TGTGCCAGCAGTGAATACGGGGGGCGTGGCGGGGAGCTGTTTTTT.

In its sample, this clone was seen once. The chain is built from TRBV28 and TRBJ1-2; the D gene is possibly TRBD1 (6 bases). The CDR3 has 13 residues. Germline V gene sequence: CDR1 MDHEN, CDR2 SYDVKM. V was clipped by 5 bases and J by 4 bases, with 11 bases between them. CDR3 nucleotides: TGTGCCAGCAGTATCACAGGGTTCTATGGCTACACCTTC. Amino acid sequence: CASSITGFYGYTF.

This clone was counted once. This sequence joins TRBV4-1 and TRBJ1-1; TRBD1 is a possible D gene (6 bases). This CDR3 comprises 15 residues. The V gene's germline CDR1 is MGHRA and CDR2 YSYEKL. With 2 bases removed from V and 2 bases from J, the gap between germline ends came to 12 bases. CDR3 amino acids: CASSQLQGSNTEAFF. For the CDR3, the DNA is TGCGCCAGCAGCCAACTACAGGGTTCTAACACTGAAGCTTTCTTT.

A single count supports this clone. The chain carries TRBV10-3 and TRBJ2-7, with D uncertain. Germline loops: CDR1 ENHRY, CDR2 SYGVKD. The CDR3 is made up of 15 amino acids. Trimming took off 0 bases at V and 0 bases at J, with 9 bases between the two ends. CDR3 amino acids: CAISESTLSSYEQYF. CDR3 sequence (DNA): TGTGCCATCAGTGAGTCGACTCTCAGCTCCTACGAGCAGTACTTC.

The chain is built from TRBV5-1 and TRBJ2-7; 8 nucleotides line up with TRBD2. This CDR3 region has 14 residues. The V and J ends lost 0 bases and 6 bases, in that order; junction bases with no gene match: 5. The germline V gene encodes CDR1 SGHRS and CDR2 YFSETQ. CDR3 sequence: CASSLGAGVIEQYF. DNA for the CDR3: TGCGCCAGCAGCTTGGGAGCGGGAGTTATCGAGCAGTACTTC.

The CDR3 DNA follows: TGTGCCAGCAGTCCCCTCTCCTACGAGCAGTACTTC. It yields the protein CASSPLSYEQYF. The J gene is TRBJ2-5, the V gene TRBV27; D call uncertain. The J call may be wrong; the DNA end is better matched by TRBJ2-7. This CDR3 is 12 amino acids long. In germline, CDR1 is MNHEY, CDR2 SMNVEV (reference sequence).

The chain carries TRBV27 and TRBJ2-3; the D is unclear. V was shortened by 4 bases and J by 4 bases, with 3 bases between the two germline ends. CDR3 length: 11 residues. The germline gives CDR1 MNHEY, CDR2 SMNVEV (reference sequence). The CDR3 coding sequence is TGTGCCAGCAGTTCAGCAGATACGCAGTATTTT. It codes for CASSSADTQYF.

The rearrangement joins TRBV10-1 to TRBJ2-2; D perhaps matches TRBD1 (6 bases). The ends were cut back, 8 bases at V and 0 bases at J, with 7 bases in the middle. Per germline, CDR1 WNHNN and CDR2 SYGVQD (reference sequence). The length of the CDR3 is 13 residues. The CDR3 here is CASRDTNTGELFF. CDR3 nucleotide sequence: TGCGCCAGCCGGGACACGAACACCGGGGAGCTGTTTTTT.

This rearrangement joins TRBV5-1 to TRBJ2-1; 8 nucleotides line up with TRBD1. The CDR3 contains 14 residues. Germline values: CDR1 SGHRS, CDR2 YFSETQ. The J segment lost 4 bases and the V segment lost 4 bases, leaving 4 bases of the junction unmatched. The CDR3 bases are TGCGCCAGCAGCGTGGGGACAGGTTACAATGAGCAGTTCTTC. Its protein product is CASSVGTGYNEQFF.